The 18 T cell receptor beta chains below all came from one sample that was sequenced in a study of cytomegalovirus exposure and HLA in healthy donors. Use of 60 Vbeta and 13 Jbeta primers characterized the PCR. The data were produced by immunoSEQ multiplex PCR, yet TCRdb's version contains in-frame clones alone and is incomplete. The repertoire holds approximately 190,000 clones, 75% to 90% seen once, with over 5.5% in the top ten. The sequencing input was PBMCs. These receptor sequences come from a man aged 40-49 years in good health and CMV-seropositive.

V usage is TRBV9 and J usage is TRBJ2-3; D is possibly TRBD1 (5 bases). Germline V gene lookup returns CDR1 SGDLS and CDR2 YYNGEE. This CDR3 region has 14 residues. Trimming stripped 4 bases from V and 12 bases from J, with 21 bases between. The CDR3 DNA reads TGTGCCAGCAGCCCAGAAGGGGCCCAGGAGATCCAGTATTTT. It is translated as CASSPEGAQEIQYF. Full variable domain (outside the CDR3, taken from reference TRBV9 and TRBJ2-3): DSGVTQTPKHLITATGQRVTLRCSPRSGDLSVYWYQQSLDQGLQFLIQYYNGEERAKGNILERFSAQQFPDLHSELNLSSLELGDSALYFCASSPEGAQEIQYFGPGTRLTVL.

The CDR3 DNA reads as TGTGCCAGTAGCGTCGGTAGACTTAAGGTCTCCAATCGGAATCAGCCCCAGCATTTT. Protein sequence: CASSVGRLKVSNRNQPQHF. The gene calls are TRBV19 and TRBJ1-5; D unclear. The germline gives CDR1 LNHDA, CDR2 SQIVND (reference sequence). The CDR3 is made up of 19 amino acids. Trimming pared 6 bases from V and 4 bases from J, leaving 28 bases between.

The gene calls are TRBV4-2 and TRBJ2-7; possibly TRBD1 for D (5 bases). The CDR3 contains 16 residues. The V gene's germline CDR1 is LGHNA and CDR2 YNFKEQ. Trimming removed 0 bases at V and 0 bases at J, with 12 bases between. CDR3 sequence: CASSQEPGLSSYEQYF. Here the CDR3 DNA reads TGTGCCAGCAGCCAAGAGCCAGGGCTTAGCTCCTACGAGCAGTACTTC.

The chain recombines TRBV9 with TRBJ2-5; perhaps TRBD1 as D (7 bases). CDR1 and CDR2 (germline): SGDLS, YYNGEE. The CDR3 runs 15 residues. V lost 3 bases, J lost 6 bases, and 18 bases lay in between. CDR3 protein: CASSAGTAGDKTQYF. DNA for the CDR3: TGTGCCAGCAGCGCCGGGACAGCGGGTGACAAGACCCAGTACTTC. The full variable domain, with the rest looked up from reference TRBV9 and TRBJ2-5, is DSGVTQTPKHLITATGQRVTLRCSPRSGDLSVYWYQQSLDQGLQFLIQYYNGEERAKGNILERFSAQQFPDLHSELNLSSLELGDSALYFCASSAGTAGDKTQYFGPGTRLLVL.

The chain couples TRBV28 to TRBJ2-5; 7 nucleotides line up with TRBD2. Germline values: CDR1 MDHEN, CDR2 SYDVKM. The ends lost 6 bases at V and 4 bases at J; junction bases unmatched: 11. The CDR3 is made up of 15 amino acids. For the CDR3, the DNA is TGTGCCAGCAGCCCTCGGACTAGGCCGAGAGAGACCCAGTACTTC. Translated, it gives CASSPRTRPRETQYF. Together with reference TRBV28 and TRBJ2-5, the CDR3 gives the full variable domain: DVKVTQSSRYLVKRTGEKVFLECVQDMDHENMFWYRQDPGLGLRLIYFSYDVKMKEKGDIPEGYSVSREKKERFSLILESASTNQTSMYLCASSPRTRPRETQYFGPGTRLLVL.

The gene calls are TRBV2 and TRBJ1-2; D might be TRBD1 (6 bases). Germline CDR1 and CDR2: SNHLY and FYNNEI. V lost 6 bases and J lost 8, with 22 bases in between. This CDR3 region has 15 residues. This chain's CDR3 is CASSLSDKGVGGYTF. The CDR3 DNA follows: TGTGCCAGCAGCCTGAGTGATAAGGGGGTCGGGGGCTACACCTTC.

The chain has TRBV4-2 and TRBJ1-5; no reliable D call. The V gene's germline CDR1 is LGHNA and CDR2 YNFKEQ. The CDR3 has 14 amino acids. V shed 1 base and J shed 6 bases, with 10 bases lying between them. CDR3 sequence reads: CASSQGTGIQPQHF. CDR3 nucleotide sequence: TGTGCCAGCAGCCAAGGGACGGGGATTCAGCCCCAGCATTTT.

V usage is TRBV19 and J usage is TRBJ1-2; D is ambiguous. Germline CDR1 LNHDA, CDR2 SQIVND (reference sequence). This CDR3 region has 12 residues. The germline V and J ends were trimmed by 3 bases and 3 bases, with 5 bases remaining between them. The DNA of the CDR3 is TGTGCCAGTAGTATGCAGGACTATGGCTACACCTTC. Encoded protein: CASSMQDYGYTF. The variable domain in full, with the rest retrieved from reference TRBV19 and TRBJ1-2, is DGGITQSPKYLFRKEGQNVTLSCEQNLNHDAMYWYRQDPGQGLRLIYYSQIVNDFQKGDIAEGYSVSREKKESFPLTVTSAQKNPTAFYLCASSMQDYGYTFGSGTRLTVV.

V usage is TRBV7-2 and J usage is TRBJ2-7; 9 nucleotides align to TRBD2. Germline values: CDR1 SGHTA, CDR2 FQGNSA. The CDR3 extends over 15 amino acids. The J segment lost 6 bases and the V segment lost 5 bases, leaving 11 bases of the junction unmatched. The CDR3 bases are TGTGCCAGCAGCCACCTGGCGGGGGGGACGGGCGAGCAGTACTTC. It specifies CASSHLAGGTGEQYF.

This clone has only one observation. Here the CDR3 DNA reads TGTGCCTGGAGTGTAGGACTAGCGGGGGGGCCCGGGGAGCTGTTTTTT. This codes for CAWSVGLAGGPGELFF. The chain couples TRBV30 to TRBJ2-2, with 15 bases lining up with TRBD2. This CDR3 spans 16 amino acids. CDR1 GTSNPN and CDR2 SVGIG come from the germline V gene (reference sequence). Trimming removed 0 bases from V and 6 bases from J; junction bases left unmatched: 2.

This clone came up once. The chain carries TRBV7-9 and TRBJ1-2, with D perhaps TRBD1 (6 bases). CDR1 is SEHNR, CDR2 FQNEAQ, per germline (reference sequence). The CDR3 contains 14 residues. Trimming removed 5 bases at V and 4 bases at J, with 14 bases between. This CDR3 reads CASSIQQGTYGYTF. In DNA form, the CDR3 reads TGTGCCAGCAGCATTCAACAGGGAACCTATGGCTACACCTTC.

The CDR3 sequence: CASSTGTGEQYF. CDR3 coding DNA: TGTGCCAGCAGCACTGGGACAGGCGAGCAGTACTTC. The chain uses TRBV9 and TRBJ2-5; 8 bases line up with TRBD1. The DNA end lines up better with TRBJ2-7; the J call may be wrong. The length of the CDR3 is 12 residues. The germline gives CDR1 SGDLS, CDR2 YYNGEE.

This clone was detected only once. This chain connects TRBV4-1 to TRBJ1-3, with 9 bases that match TRBD1. The V and J ends lost 4 bases and 8 bases, in that order; junction bases with no gene match: 9. The germline V gene has CDR1 MGHRA and CDR2 YSYEKL. This CDR3 has 15 residues. CDR3 region: CASSPRDRESDTIYF. The CDR3 DNA reads as TGCGCCAGCAGCCCGAGGGACAGGGAGTCGGACACCATATATTTT.

The chain couples TRBV28 to TRBJ1-1; tentative D call: TRBD1 (5 bases). The CDR3 is made up of 14 amino acids. The V end lost 5 bases, the J end lost 0 bases, and 10 bases lay between the germline ends. Germline CDR1 MDHEN, CDR2 SYDVKM. Here the CDR3 reads CASSVDSLNTEAFF. CDR3 bases: TGTGCCAGCAGTGTCGACAGCCTGAACACTGAAGCTTTCTTT.

This clone was detected only once. For the CDR3, the DNA is TGTGCCAGCAGCTTACTAGCGGGGGGACCTACCGAGCAGTACTTC. Residues: CASSLLAGGPTEQYF. The chain couples TRBV7-3 to TRBJ2-7, with TRBD2 matching 11 bases. Looked up from germline, CDR1 is SGHTA and CDR2 is FQGTGA. The CDR3 is 15 residues long. After removal of 2 bases from V and 6 bases from J, the junction contained 6 bases not matched to a gene. The entire variable domain, with the rest obtained from reference TRBV7-3 and TRBJ2-7, is as follows: GAGVSQTPSNKVTEKGKYVELRCDPISGHTALYWYRQSLGQGPEFLIYFQGTGAADDSGLPNDRFFAVRPEGSVSTLKIQRTERGDSAVYLCASSLLAGGPTEQYFGPGTRLTVT.

This clone is a singleton in its sample. This chain joins TRBV19 and TRBJ1-3; 9 nucleotides match TRBD1. V lost 6 bases to trimming and J lost 6 bases; unmatched junction nucleotides: 6. This CDR3 spans 14 amino acids. Germline V CDR1 and CDR2: LNHDA, SQIVND (reference sequence). The CDR3 nucleotides read TGTGCCAGTAGCCCGGGACAGGGCCAAAACACCATATATTTT. Amino acid sequence: CASSPGQGQNTIYF.

The V and J genes are TRBV4-2 and TRBJ1-1; possibly TRBD1 for D (5 bases). CDR3 length: 14 residues. CDR1 LGHNA and CDR2 YNFKEQ come from the germline V gene. Trimming stripped 0 bases from V and 1 base from J, with 6 bases between. The chain's CDR3 is CASSQDRGNTEAFF. For the CDR3, the DNA is TGTGCCAGCAGCCAAGATAGGGGGAACACTGAAGCTTTCTTT.

The genes are TRBV14 and TRBJ2-3, with D uncertain. This CDR3 contains 12 residues. Germline V gene lookup returns CDR1 SGHDN and CDR2 FVKESK. V shed 1 base and J shed 3 bases, with 2 bases lying between them. The CDR3 spells CASSQATDTQYF. CDR3 nucleotides: TGTGCCAGCAGCCAAGCGACAGATACGCAGTATTTT.